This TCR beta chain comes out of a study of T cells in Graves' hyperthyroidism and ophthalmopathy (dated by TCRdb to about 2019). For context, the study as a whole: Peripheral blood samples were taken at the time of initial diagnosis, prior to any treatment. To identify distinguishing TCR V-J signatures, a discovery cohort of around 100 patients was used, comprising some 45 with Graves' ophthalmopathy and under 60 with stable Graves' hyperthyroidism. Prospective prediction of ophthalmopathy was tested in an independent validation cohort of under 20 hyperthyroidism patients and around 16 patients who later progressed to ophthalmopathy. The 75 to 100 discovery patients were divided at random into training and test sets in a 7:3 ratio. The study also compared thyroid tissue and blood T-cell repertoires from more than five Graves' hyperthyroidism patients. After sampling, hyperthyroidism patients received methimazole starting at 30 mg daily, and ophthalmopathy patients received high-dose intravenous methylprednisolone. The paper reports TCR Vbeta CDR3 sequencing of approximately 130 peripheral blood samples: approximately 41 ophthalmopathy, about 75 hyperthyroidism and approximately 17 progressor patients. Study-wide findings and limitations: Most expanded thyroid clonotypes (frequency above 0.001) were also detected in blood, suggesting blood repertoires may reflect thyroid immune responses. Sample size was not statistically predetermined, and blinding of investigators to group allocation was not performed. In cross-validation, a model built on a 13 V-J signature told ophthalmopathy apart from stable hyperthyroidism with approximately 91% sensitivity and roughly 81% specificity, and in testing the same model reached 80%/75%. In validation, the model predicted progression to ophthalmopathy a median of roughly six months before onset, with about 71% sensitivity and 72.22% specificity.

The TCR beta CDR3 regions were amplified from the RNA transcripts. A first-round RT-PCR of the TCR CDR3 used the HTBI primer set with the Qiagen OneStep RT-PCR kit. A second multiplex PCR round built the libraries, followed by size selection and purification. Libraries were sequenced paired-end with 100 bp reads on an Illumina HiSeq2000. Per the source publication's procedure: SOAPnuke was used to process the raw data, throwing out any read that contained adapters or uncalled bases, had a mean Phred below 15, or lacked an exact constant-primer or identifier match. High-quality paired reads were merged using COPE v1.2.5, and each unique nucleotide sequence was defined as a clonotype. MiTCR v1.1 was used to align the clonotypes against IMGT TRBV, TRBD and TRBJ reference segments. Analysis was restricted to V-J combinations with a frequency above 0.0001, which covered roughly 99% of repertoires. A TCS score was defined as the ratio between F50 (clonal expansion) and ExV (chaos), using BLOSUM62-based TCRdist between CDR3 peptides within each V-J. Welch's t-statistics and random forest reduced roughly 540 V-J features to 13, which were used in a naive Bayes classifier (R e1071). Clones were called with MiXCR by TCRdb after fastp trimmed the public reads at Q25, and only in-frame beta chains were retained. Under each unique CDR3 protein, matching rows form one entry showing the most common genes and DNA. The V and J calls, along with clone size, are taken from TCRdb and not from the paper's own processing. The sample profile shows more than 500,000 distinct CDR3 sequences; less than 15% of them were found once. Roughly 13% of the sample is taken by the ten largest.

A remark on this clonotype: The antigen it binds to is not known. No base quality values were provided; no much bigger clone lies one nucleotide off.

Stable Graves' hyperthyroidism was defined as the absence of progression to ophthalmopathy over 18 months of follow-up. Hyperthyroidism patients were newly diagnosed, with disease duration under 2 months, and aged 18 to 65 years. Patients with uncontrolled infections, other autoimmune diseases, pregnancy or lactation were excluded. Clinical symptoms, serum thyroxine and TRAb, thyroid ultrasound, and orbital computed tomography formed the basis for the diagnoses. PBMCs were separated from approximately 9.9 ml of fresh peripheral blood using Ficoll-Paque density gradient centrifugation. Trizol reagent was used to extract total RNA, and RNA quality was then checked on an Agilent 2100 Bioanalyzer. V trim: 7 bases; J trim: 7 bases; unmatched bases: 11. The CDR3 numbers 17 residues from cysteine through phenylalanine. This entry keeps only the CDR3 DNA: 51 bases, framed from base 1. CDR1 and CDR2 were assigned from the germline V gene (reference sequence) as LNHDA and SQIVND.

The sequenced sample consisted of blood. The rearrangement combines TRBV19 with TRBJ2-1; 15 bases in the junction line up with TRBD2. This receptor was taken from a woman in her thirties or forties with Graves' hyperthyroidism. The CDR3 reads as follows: CASTTSTGLAGGNEQFF. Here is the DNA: TGTGCCAGTACCACTTCCACGGGACTAGCGGGAGGAAATGAGCAGTTCTTC.